This T cell receptor (beta chain) was found in a study of blood T cell repertoires in COVID-19. Across the whole study: From T cells, B-cell-depleted T cells, or PBMCs came the material, which was cDNA or gDNA.

The CDR3 covers 16 residues. Germline values: CDR1 GTSNPN, CDR2 SVGIG (reference sequence). Between the trimmed V and J ends, which lost 1 base and 0 bases, there was a span of 10 bases. This table comes from immunoSEQ multiplex PCR, and its TCRdb copy is limited to in-frame clones, with some not included. The sample yields about 58,000 clones, approximately 91% seen once. Sequencing was performed on peripheral blood. This receptor was taken from a woman between 70 and 85 years old with active COVID-19. The genes are TRBV30 and TRBJ1-6; tentative D call: TRBD1 (6 bases). The CDR3 sequence: CAWSGTVSSYNSPLHF. The CDR3 DNA follows: TGTGCCTGGAGTGGGACAGTGAGCTCCTATAATTCACCCCTCCACTTT. Full variable domain (rest looked up from reference TRBV30 and TRBJ1-6): SQTIHQWPATLVQPVGSPLSLECTVEGTSNPNLYWYRQAAGRGLQLLFYSVGIGQISSEVPQNLSASRPQDRQFILSSKKLLLSDSGFYLCAWSGTVSSYNSPLHFGNGTRLTVT.